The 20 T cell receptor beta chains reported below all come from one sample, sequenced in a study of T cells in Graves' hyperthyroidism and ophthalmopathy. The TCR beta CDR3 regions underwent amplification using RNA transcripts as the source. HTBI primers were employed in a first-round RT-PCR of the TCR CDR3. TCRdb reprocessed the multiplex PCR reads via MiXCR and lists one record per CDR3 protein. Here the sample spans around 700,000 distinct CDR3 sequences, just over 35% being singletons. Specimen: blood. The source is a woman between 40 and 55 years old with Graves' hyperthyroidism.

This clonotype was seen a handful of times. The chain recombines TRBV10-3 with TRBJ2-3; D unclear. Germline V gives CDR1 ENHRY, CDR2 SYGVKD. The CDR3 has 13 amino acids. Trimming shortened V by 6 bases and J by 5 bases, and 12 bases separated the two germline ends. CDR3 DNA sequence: TGTGCCATCAGCCTATCCTCGGGAGATACGCAGTATTTT. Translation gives CAISLSSGDTQYF.

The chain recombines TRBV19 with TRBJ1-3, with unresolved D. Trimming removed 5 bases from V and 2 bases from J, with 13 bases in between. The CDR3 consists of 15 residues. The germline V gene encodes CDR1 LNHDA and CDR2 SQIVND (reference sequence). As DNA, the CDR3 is TGTGCCAGTAGTCTCCACGCGGTGACTGGAAACACCATATATTTT. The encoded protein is CASSLHAVTGNTIYF.

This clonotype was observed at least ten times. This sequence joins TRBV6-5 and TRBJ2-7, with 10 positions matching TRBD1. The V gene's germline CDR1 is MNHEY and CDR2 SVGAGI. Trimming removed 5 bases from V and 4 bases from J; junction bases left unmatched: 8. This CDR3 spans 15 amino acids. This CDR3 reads CASSEGQGGRYEQYF. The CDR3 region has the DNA TGTGCCAGCAGTGAAGGACAGGGGGGGAGGTACGAGCAGTACTTC.

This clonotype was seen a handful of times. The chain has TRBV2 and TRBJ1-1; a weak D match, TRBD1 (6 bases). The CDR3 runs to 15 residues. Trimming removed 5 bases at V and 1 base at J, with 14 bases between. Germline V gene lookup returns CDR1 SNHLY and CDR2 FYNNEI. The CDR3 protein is CASSTWGAANTEAFF. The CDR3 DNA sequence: TGTGCCAGCAGTACCTGGGGGGCTGCGAACACTGAAGCTTTCTTT.

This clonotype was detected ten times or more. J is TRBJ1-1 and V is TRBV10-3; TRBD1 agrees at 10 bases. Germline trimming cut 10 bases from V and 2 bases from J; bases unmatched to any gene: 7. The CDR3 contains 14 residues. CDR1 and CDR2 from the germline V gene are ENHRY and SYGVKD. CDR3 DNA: TGTGCCACCACCCGGGACAGGGGAAACACTGAAGCTTTCTTT. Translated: CATTRDRGNTEAFF.

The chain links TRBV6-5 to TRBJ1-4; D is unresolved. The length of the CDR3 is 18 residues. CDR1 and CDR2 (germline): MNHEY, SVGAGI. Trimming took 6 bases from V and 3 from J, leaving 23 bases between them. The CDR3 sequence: CASSSQKLSPPANEKLFF. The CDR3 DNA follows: TGTGCCAGCAGCTCCCAAAAGCTTTCGCCCCCAGCTAATGAAAAACTGTTTTTT.

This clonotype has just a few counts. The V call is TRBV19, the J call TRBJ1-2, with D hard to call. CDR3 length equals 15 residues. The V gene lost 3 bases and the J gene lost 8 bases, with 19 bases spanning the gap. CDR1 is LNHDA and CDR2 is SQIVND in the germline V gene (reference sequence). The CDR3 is CASSISTAGGRGYTF. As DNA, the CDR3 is TGTGCCAGTAGTATCAGCACAGCGGGCGGGAGGGGCTACACCTTC.

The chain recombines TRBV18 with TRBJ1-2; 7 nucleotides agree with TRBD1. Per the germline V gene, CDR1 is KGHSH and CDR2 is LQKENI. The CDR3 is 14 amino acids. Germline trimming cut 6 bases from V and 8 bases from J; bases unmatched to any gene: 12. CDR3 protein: CASSRQGTFEGYTF. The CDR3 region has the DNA TGTGCCAGCTCTCGACAGGGTACCTTCGAGGGCTACACCTTC.

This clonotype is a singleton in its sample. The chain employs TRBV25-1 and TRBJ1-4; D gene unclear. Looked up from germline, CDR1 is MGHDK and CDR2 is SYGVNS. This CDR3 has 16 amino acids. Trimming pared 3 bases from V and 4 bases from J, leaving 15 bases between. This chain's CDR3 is CASSDLGGRFNEKLFF. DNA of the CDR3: TGTGCCAGCAGTGATTTAGGCGGCCGATTTAATGAAAAACTGTTTTTT. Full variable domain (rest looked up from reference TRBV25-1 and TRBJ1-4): EADIYQTPRYLVIGTGKKITLECSQTMGHDKMYWYQQDPGMELHLIHYSYGVNSTEKGDLSSESTVSRIRTEHFPLTLESARPSHTSQYLCASSDLGGRFNEKLFFGSGTQLSVL.

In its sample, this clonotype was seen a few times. CDR3 sequence reads: CASSYRTSGRVKTQYF. Written as DNA, the CDR3 is TGTGCCAGCAGCTACCGGACTAGCGGGAGGGTAAAGACCCAGTACTTC. The rearrangement uses TRBV5-5 and TRBJ2-5; TRBD2 aligns across 15 bases. Germline loops: CDR1 SGHKS, CDR2 YYEKEE (reference sequence). V lost 3 bases to trimming and J lost 6 bases; unmatched junction nucleotides: 6. This CDR3 contains 16 residues.

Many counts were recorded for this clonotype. In nucleotides, the CDR3 is TGCGCCAGCAGTGGATCCGACAGGGTGACTGGAAACACCATATATTTT. Translation: CASSGSDRVTGNTIYF. The chain uses TRBV10-2 and TRBJ1-3; 7 nucleotides align to TRBD1. V dropped 4 bases and J dropped 2; count of bases not matched to a gene: 8. CDR3 length: 16 amino acids. Germline V lookup: CDR1 WSHSY, CDR2 SAAADI.

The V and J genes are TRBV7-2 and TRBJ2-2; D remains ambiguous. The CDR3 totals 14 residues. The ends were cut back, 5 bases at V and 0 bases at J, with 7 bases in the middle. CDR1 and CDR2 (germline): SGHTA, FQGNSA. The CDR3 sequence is CASSVTSNTGELFF. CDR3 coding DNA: TGTGCCAGCAGCGTAACATCGAACACCGGGGAGCTGTTTTTT.

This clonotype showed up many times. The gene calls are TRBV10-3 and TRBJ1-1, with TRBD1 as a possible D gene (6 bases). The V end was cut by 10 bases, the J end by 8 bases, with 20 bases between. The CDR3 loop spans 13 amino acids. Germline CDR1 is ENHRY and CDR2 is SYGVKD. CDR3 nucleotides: TGTGCCACACACAGGGATGAAGGGTCCGAAGCTTTCTTT. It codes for CATHRDEGSEAFF.

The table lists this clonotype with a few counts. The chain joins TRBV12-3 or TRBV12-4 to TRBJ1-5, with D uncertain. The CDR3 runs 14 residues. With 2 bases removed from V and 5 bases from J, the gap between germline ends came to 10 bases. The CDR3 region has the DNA TGTGCCAGCAGTTTACTTGCAGGTCATCAGCCCCAGCATTTT. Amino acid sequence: CASSLLAGHQPQHF.

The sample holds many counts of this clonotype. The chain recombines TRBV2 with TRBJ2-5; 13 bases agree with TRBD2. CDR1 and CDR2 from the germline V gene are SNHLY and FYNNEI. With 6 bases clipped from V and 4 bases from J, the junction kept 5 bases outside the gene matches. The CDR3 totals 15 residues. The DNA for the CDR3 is TGTGCCAGCAGCCTCGGACTAGCGGGAGCAGAGACCCAGTACTTC. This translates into CASSLGLAGAETQYF.

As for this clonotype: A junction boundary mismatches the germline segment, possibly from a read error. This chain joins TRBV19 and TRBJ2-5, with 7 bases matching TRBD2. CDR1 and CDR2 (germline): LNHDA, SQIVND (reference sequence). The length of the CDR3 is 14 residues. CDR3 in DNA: TGTGCCAGCAGTATCGGGGGAGGGCAAGAGACCCAGTACTTC. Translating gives CASSIGGGQETQYF.

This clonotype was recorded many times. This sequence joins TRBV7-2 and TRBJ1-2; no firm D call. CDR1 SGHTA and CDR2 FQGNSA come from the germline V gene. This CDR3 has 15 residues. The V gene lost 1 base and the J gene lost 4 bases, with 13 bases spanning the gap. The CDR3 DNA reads TGTGCCAGCAGCTTAGAAGCCCGAGAGTCCTATGGCTACACCTTC. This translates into CASSLEARESYGYTF.

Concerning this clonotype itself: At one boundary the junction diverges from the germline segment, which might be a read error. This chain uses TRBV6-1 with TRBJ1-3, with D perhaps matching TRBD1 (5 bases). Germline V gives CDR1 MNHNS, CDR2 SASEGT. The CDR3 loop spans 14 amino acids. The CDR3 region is CAGRAQFSGNTIYF. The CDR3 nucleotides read TGTGCCGGCAGGGCCCAATTCTCTGGAAACACCATATATTTT.

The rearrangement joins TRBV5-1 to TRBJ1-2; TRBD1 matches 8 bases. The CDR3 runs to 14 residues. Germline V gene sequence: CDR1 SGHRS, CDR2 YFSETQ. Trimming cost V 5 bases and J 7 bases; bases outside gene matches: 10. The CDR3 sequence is CASSSAGQEVGYTF. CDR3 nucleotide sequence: TGCGCCAGCAGTTCTGCGGGACAGGAGGTTGGCTACACCTTC.

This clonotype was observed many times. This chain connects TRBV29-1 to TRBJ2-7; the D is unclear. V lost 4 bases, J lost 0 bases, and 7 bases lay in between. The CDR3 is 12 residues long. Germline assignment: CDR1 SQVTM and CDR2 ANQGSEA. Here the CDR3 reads CSVGFGSYEQYF. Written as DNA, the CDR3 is TGCAGCGTTGGGTTTGGCTCCTACGAGCAGTACTTC.